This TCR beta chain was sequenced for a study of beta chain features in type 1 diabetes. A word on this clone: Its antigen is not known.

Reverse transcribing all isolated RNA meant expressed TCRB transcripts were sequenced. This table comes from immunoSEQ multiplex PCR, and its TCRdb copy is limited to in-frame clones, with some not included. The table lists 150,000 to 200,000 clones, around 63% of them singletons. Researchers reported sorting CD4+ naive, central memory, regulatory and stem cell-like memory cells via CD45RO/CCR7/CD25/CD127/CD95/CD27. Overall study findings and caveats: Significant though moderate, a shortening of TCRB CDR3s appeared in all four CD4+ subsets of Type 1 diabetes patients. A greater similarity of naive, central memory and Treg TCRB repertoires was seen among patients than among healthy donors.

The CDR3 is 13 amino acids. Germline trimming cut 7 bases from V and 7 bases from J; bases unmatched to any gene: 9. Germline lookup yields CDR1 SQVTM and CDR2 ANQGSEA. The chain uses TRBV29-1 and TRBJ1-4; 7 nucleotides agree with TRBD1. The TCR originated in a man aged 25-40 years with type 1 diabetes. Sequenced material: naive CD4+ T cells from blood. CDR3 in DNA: TGCAGCGCTACGGAGGGGGCGCGTGAAAAACTGTTTTTT. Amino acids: CSATEGAREKLFF.